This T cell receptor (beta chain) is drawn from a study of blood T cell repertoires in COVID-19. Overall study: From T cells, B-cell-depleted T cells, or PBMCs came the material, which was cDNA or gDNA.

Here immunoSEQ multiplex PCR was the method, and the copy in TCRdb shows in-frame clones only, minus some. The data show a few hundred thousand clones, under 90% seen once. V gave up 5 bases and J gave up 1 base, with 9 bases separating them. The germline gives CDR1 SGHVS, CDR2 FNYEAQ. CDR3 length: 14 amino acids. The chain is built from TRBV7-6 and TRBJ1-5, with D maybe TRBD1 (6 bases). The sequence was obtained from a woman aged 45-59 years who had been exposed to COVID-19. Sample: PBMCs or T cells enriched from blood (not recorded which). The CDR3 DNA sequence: TGTGCCAGCAGCACGGGGGGCAGCAATCAGCCCCAGCATTTT. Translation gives CASSTGGSNQPQHF.